Sequencing of this T cell receptor beta chain was carried out in a study of T-cell memory formation after mild COVID-19. Points from the study as a whole: Contracting clones, day 15 to 85, had balanced CD4/CD8, and later expanders favored CD4+.

TCRdb passed the 5' RACE reads through MiXCR, listing each CDR3 protein once. The sample lists about 600,000 distinct CDR3 sequences; about a fifth were seen once. This clonotype was observed a handful of times. Antigen: not known. V lost 6 bases, J lost 0 bases, and 9 bases lay in between. The CDR3 has 13 amino acids. The germline CDR1 and CDR2 sequences are DFQATT and SNEGSKA (reference sequence). V is TRBV20-1 and J is TRBJ1-5, with a tentative D call TRBD1 (5 bases). The sequenced material came from PBMCs or a T cell subset sorted from them (not recorded which). This clonotype originated in an adult woman who had mild COVID-19 (a few samples of this study predate the infection). Cell type and time point are not known. CDR3 region: CSARQYSNQPQHF. The CDR3 coding sequence is TGCAGTGCGAGACAGTATAGCAATCAGCCCCAGCATTTT.